A single sample is the source of the 3 T cell receptor beta chains below, sequenced in a study of molecular identifiers for immune sequencing clone quantification (dated by TCRdb to 2017 to 2018). The library was produced with PCR. TCRdb names Illumina HiSeq 4000 as the instrument used. The public sequencing data were trimmed at Q25 with fastp and processed into clonotypes with MiXCR by TCRdb, which kept only in-frame beta chains. A single entry per CDR3 protein holds the most common genes and DNA from its merged rows. This sample gives about half a million distinct CDR3 sequences in total; about 20% of them show up just once. Roughly 0.81% of the sample comes from the top ten. The specimen sequenced was naive CD8+ T cells from blood, with Jurkat cell RNA spiked in. The label giving this sample's cell subset or site can be read as: FACS-sorted CD8+CD4-CCR7+CD45RA+ naive T cells. These receptors originate from a human donor in good health. Some libraries in this study had Jurkat cell RNA spiked in.

This clonotype has only a few counts. The chain combines TRBV3-1 with TRBJ2-1; the D is unclear. The germline CDR1 and CDR2 sequences are LGHDT and YNNKEL (reference sequence). V was pared by 5 bases and J by 9 bases, with 14 bases between. The CDR3 contains 13 residues. In nucleotides, the CDR3 is TGTGCCAGCAGCACCCCCACTGGGCCTGAGCAGTTCTTC. This translates into CASSTPTGPEQFF.

This clonotype has at least ten counts. The rearrangement uses TRBV15 and TRBJ1-5, with 7 bases that match TRBD1. Losses at the gene ends were 4 bases for V and 3 bases for J; bases not matched to a gene: 3. Germline V gene lookup returns CDR1 LNHNV and CDR2 YYDKDF (reference sequence). The CDR3 is 14 amino acids. The CDR3: CATSTTGLNQPQHF. CDR3 nucleotides: TGTGCCACCAGCACGACAGGGCTCAATCAGCCCCAGCATTTT.

This clonotype was picked up a small number of times. The chain couples TRBV20-1 to TRBJ2-3; perhaps TRBD1 as D (5 bases). CDR1 DFQATT and CDR2 SNEGSKA come from the germline V gene (reference sequence). The CDR3 consists of 15 residues. The V end lost 6 bases, the J end lost 5 bases, and 21 bases lay between the germline ends. The CDR3 sequence: CSAPAMGPHIDTQYF. The CDR3 coding sequence is TGCAGTGCCCCCGCGATGGGGCCCCATATAGATACGCAGTATTTT.